One sample yielded the 24 T cell receptor beta chains listed below, sequenced in a study of T cell responses to AZD1222 COVID-19 vaccine. TCRdb's copy holds only in-frame clones and misses some; the assay was immunoSEQ multiplex PCR. The sample yields 100,000 or so clones, about 80% seen once. Sequencing used peripheral blood, obtained on day 0 of AZD1222 vaccination. Receptors originate from an adult in good health.

Points on this clone: One end of the junction is discordant with germline, which a read error may explain. The chain carries TRBV27 and TRBJ1-2; D might be TRBD1 (6 bases). In germline, CDR1 is MNHEY, CDR2 SMNVEV (reference sequence). This CDR3 spans 14 amino acids. This CDR3 is CASSLAGAGGQELF. CDR3 DNA sequence: TGTGCCAGCAGCCTAGCGGGGGCCGGGGGTCAAGAACTCTTC.

This chain links TRBV27 with TRBJ1-6; D might be TRBD1 (5 bases). V was trimmed by 5 bases and J by 7 bases, leaving 12 bases between them. From germline, CDR1 is MNHEY and CDR2 SMNVEV (reference sequence). CDR3 length: 14 residues. The CDR3 region is CASSPGRANSPLHF. CDR3 coding DNA: TGTGCCAGCAGTCCCGGCAGGGCAAATTCACCCCTCCACTTT.

This clone was found once. V usage is TRBV5-1 and J usage is TRBJ2-3, with D possibly TRBD2 on 5 matching bases. V was clipped by 2 bases and J by 2 bases, with 9 bases between them. The V gene's germline CDR1 is SGHRS and CDR2 YFSETQ. The CDR3 is 14 amino acids. CDR3 loop: CASSFERNTDTQYF. In DNA, the CDR3 is TGCGCCAGCAGCTTCGAGCGGAACACAGATACGCAGTATTTT.

J is TRBJ2-5 and V is TRBV2; 11 nucleotides align to TRBD2. The trim removed 5 bases at V and 5 bases at J, leaving 10 bases unmatched. The CDR3 has 16 residues. The germline CDR1 and CDR2 sequences are SNHLY and FYNNEI. As DNA, the CDR3 is TGTGCCAGCAGTTTAATAGCGGGGGGGCGTTGGGAGACCCAGTACTTC. It codes for CASSLIAGGRWETQYF.

Only one count was recorded for this clone. The gene calls are TRBV10-3 and TRBJ2-5; TRBD1 aligns across 8 bases. This CDR3 comprises 16 residues. J gave up 4 bases and V 8 bases, and 15 bases lay outside the gene matches. Germline V gene lookup returns CDR1 ENHRY and CDR2 SYGVKD. The CDR3 region is CAIREPFTGGGETQYF. CDR3 DNA sequence: TGTGCCATCCGCGAGCCATTTACAGGGGGAGGAGAGACCCAGTACTTC.

J is TRBJ1-4 and V is TRBV28; 7 bases are a match to TRBD1. The CDR3 contains 15 residues. Trimming at V came to 6 bases and at J to 8 bases, leaving 12 bases not matched to a gene. Germline CDR1 reads MDHEN; CDR2 reads SYDVKM. CDR3: CASSRLTGMGEKLFF. CDR3 nucleotides: TGTGCCAGCAGCCGGCTGACAGGGATGGGGGAAAAACTGTTTTTT.

This chain connects TRBV7-9 to TRBJ1-4, with D perhaps matching TRBD1 (6 bases). The ends were cut back, 1 base at V and 8 bases at J, with 11 bases in the middle. Looked up from germline, CDR1 is SEHNR and CDR2 is FQNEAQ (reference sequence). This CDR3 spans 14 amino acids. As DNA, the CDR3 is TGTGCCAGCAGCTTAGTACAGGGACGGGAAAAACTGTTTTTT. It encodes CASSLVQGREKLFF. The full variable domain, in which reference TRBV7-9 and TRBJ1-4 provide the parts outside the CDR3, is DTGVSQNPRHKITKRGQNVTFRCDPISEHNRLYWYRQTLGQGPEFLTYFQNEAQLEKSRLLSDRFSAERPKGSFSTLEIQRTEQGDSAMYLCASSLVQGREKLFFGSGTQLSVL.

The chain has TRBV7-2 and TRBJ1-2; the match to TRBD1 covers 9 bases. Trimming cost V 4 bases and J 3 bases; bases outside gene matches: 6. The germline V gene encodes CDR1 SGHTA and CDR2 FQGNSA. The CDR3 spans 15 residues. CDR3 in DNA: TGTGCCAGCAGCTCTTGGACAGGGGAGGACTATGGCTACACCTTC. It translates to CASSSWTGEDYGYTF. The full variable domain, with the rest looked up from reference TRBV7-2 and TRBJ1-2, is GAGVSQSPSNKVTEKGKDVELRCDPISGHTALYWYRQSLGQGLEFLIYFQGNSAPDKSGLPSDRFSAERTGGSVSTLTIQRTQQEDSAVYLCASSSWTGEDYGYTFGSGTRLTVV.

V gene TRBV3-1 (or the pseudogene TRBV3-2) combines with J gene TRBJ2-5; D is perhaps TRBD1 (6 bases). V was pared by 0 bases and J by 2 bases, with 13 bases between. Germline V lookup: CDR1 LGHDT, CDR2 YNNKEL (reference sequence). This CDR3 contains 16 residues. DNA for the CDR3: TGTGCCAGCAGCCAAGATATCCGGACAGTACAAGAGACCCAGTACTTC. Translation gives CASSQDIRTVQETQYF.

V and J are TRBV27 and TRBJ2-7; D gene unclear. Germline V CDR1 and CDR2: MNHEY, SMNVEV (reference sequence). This CDR3 contains 14 residues. Trimming left V 2 bases short and J 2 bases short, with 10 bases between. The CDR3 nucleotides read TGTGCCAGCAGTTTAAAGGGTGTCCCCTACGAGCAGTACTTC. It is translated as CASSLKGVPYEQYF.

The V gene is TRBV13, the J gene TRBJ1-1; D might be TRBD1 (6 bases). CDR3 length: 14 residues. Deletions cut 4 bases from V and 1 base from J, with 10 bases between. CDR1 PRHDT and CDR2 FYEKMQ come from the germline V gene (reference sequence). The CDR3 spells CASSWQGPNTEAFF. The CDR3 DNA is TGTGCCAGCAGCTGGCAGGGGCCGAACACTGAAGCTTTCTTT. The entire variable domain, with the rest obtained from reference TRBV13 and TRBJ1-1, is as follows: AAGVIQSPRHLIKEKRETATLKCYPIPRHDTVYWYQQGPGQDPQFLISFYEKMQSDKGSIPDRFSAQQFSDYHSELNMSSLELGDSALYFCASSWQGPNTEAFFGQGTRLTVV.

The chain joins TRBV29-1 to TRBJ1-6; D is uncertain. Trimming left V 7 bases short and J 7 bases short, with 11 bases between. The CDR3 covers 12 residues. The germline CDR1 and CDR2 sequences are SQVTM and ANQGSEA. CDR3 DNA: TGCAGCGCCTCCGACGGAAATTCACCCCTCCACTTT. Translated, it gives CSASDGNSPLHF.

This sequence joins TRBV27 and TRBJ1-2; 9 nucleotides line up with TRBD1. The CDR3 sequence is 14 residues long. Germline V gives CDR1 MNHEY, CDR2 SMNVEV (reference sequence). The J segment lost 3 bases and the V segment lost 6 bases, leaving 5 bases of the junction unmatched. CDR3 amino acids: CASSFRDRDYGYTF. The CDR3 DNA sequence: TGTGCCAGCAGCTTCCGGGACAGGGACTATGGCTACACCTTC.

The chain has TRBV19 and TRBJ1-3; possible D gene TRBD1, 6 bases. CDR1 LNHDA and CDR2 SQIVND come from the germline V gene (reference sequence). The CDR3 is made up of 16 amino acids. V lost 2 bases and J 5 bases, leaving 16 bases between the germline ends. In nucleotides, the CDR3 is TGTGCCAGTAGTATATCCATCAGGGGCGTAAGAAACACCATATATTTT. Amino acid sequence: CASSISIRGVRNTIYF.

V usage is TRBV2 and J usage is TRBJ2-5, with D uncertain. This CDR3 comprises 15 residues. Germline V CDR1 and CDR2: SNHLY, FYNNEI. V shed 2 bases and J shed 1 base, with 11 bases lying between them. The CDR3 is CASSESRVTQETQYF. In DNA, the CDR3 is TGTGCCAGCAGTGAATCTAGGGTTACCCAAGAGACCCAGTACTTC.

The chain has TRBV10-2 and TRBJ1-1; perhaps TRBD1 as D (5 bases). From germline, CDR1 is WSHSY and CDR2 SAAADI. The CDR3 is made up of 13 amino acids. V was shortened by 3 bases and J by 4 bases, with 9 bases between the two germline ends. CDR3 bases: TGCGCCAGCAGTGATAGGGGCGTCACTGAAGCTTTCTTT. Encoded protein: CASSDRGVTEAFF.

V and J are TRBV4-1 and TRBJ1-1, with 7 bases fitting TRBD1. CDR3 length: 17 amino acids. The V gene's germline CDR1 is MGHRA and CDR2 YSYEKL. Trimming cost V 4 bases and J 0 bases; bases outside gene matches: 11. CDR3 residues: CASSPGGRGRVNTEAFF. CDR3 in DNA: TGCGCCAGCAGCCCAGGGGGTAGGGGTAGGGTGAACACTGAAGCTTTCTTT.

The chain employs TRBV20-1 and TRBJ1-2; no clear D gene. CDR1 and CDR2 from the germline V gene are DFQATT and SNEGSKA (reference sequence). This CDR3 is 10 amino acids long. The V gene lost 6 bases and the J gene lost 7 bases, with 9 bases spanning the gap. The CDR3 DNA reads as TGCAGTGCGGGCAGCAGTGGCTACACCTTC. The encoded protein is CSAGSSGYTF.

A few counts support this clone. This chain connects TRBV29-1 to TRBJ1-2, with D tentatively TRBD1 (6 bases). CDR3 length equals 13 residues. The V gene lost 6 bases and the J gene lost 5 bases, with 16 bases spanning the gap. Germline CDR1 and CDR2: SQVTM and ANQGSEA. The CDR3 DNA sequence: TGCAGCGTCGCCACAAGTACAGGGTATGGCTACACCTTC. It yields the protein CSVATSTGYGYTF.

The gene calls are TRBV6-5 and TRBJ1-4, with TRBD1 matching 10 bases. V lost 4 bases, J lost 7 bases, and 6 bases stayed unmatched. Germline-derived CDR1 and CDR2 are MNHEY and SVGAGI. This CDR3 is built from 15 residues. The CDR3 DNA is TGTGCCAGCAGTTTGTCCGGGACAGGGGTTGAAAAACTGTTTTTT. It is translated as CASSLSGTGVEKLFF.

The V and J genes are TRBV6-5 and TRBJ1-2, with TRBD1 matching 8 bases. J was trimmed by 4 bases and V by 8 bases; bases with no gene match: 9. From germline, CDR1 is MNHEY and CDR2 SVGAGI. CDR3 length equals 14 residues. The CDR3 sequence is CASGQGGHSYGYTF. CDR3 nucleotide sequence: TGTGCCAGCGGACAGGGAGGTCATTCCTATGGCTACACCTTC.

This clone appeared a single time. The chain has TRBV4-3 and TRBJ2-1; a weak D match, TRBD2 (7 bases). Trimming removed 4 bases from V and 6 bases from J, with 19 bases in between. The CDR3 has 16 residues. Germline CDR1 is LGHNA and CDR2 is YSLEER. CDR3 nucleotide sequence: TGCGCCAGCAGCCCAGCAGGGCCGGGGGGCTTCAATGAGCAGTTCTTC. It specifies CASSPAGPGGFNEQFF.

The chain links TRBV27 to TRBJ1-2; no clear D. This CDR3 comprises 15 residues. Trimming shortened V by 3 bases and J by 0 bases, and 11 bases separated the two germline ends. CDR1 and CDR2 (germline): MNHEY, SMNVEV (reference sequence). The CDR3 loop is CASSLNYPANYGYTF. CDR3 coding DNA: TGTGCCAGCAGTTTGAACTACCCCGCTAACTATGGCTACACCTTC.

The V and J genes are TRBV2 and TRBJ1-1, with 10 bases identical to TRBD1. Per the germline V gene, CDR1 is SNHLY and CDR2 is FYNNEI. The CDR3 totals 14 residues. Trimming at V came to 1 base and at J to 4 bases, leaving 0 bases not matched to a gene. CDR3 nucleotides: TGTGCCAGCAGTGAAGGGACAGGGGGCACTGAAGCTTTCTTT. This codes for CASSEGTGGTEAFF.